The T cell receptor (beta chain) under discussion was sequenced for a study of shared clonotypes between healthy human individuals. Study overall: Each donor's CD8 memory used one plate, CD8 naive two, each CD4 subset three. General study points: A few donors showed sharing of approximately 5% of naive CD4 clonotypes.

TCRdb keeps only in-frame clones here, not all; method: immunoSEQ multiplex PCR. The sample holds 95,000 to 120,000 clones; about 63% are singletons and the top ten take around 26%. About this clone: Its antigen is not known.

The germline V gene encodes CDR1 MNHNS and CDR2 SASEGT. The CDR3 is 13 residues long. V gave up 2 bases and J gave up 3 bases, with 7 bases separating them. CD8 memory comprised CD45RO+ plus CCR7-negative CD45RA+ TemRA cells. The sequenced material came from memory CD8+ T cells sorted from blood. The subset here: CD45RO+ cells pooled with CCR7-negative TemRA cells. The receptor was isolated from a woman in her twenties or thirties in good health. The V gene is TRBV6-1, the J gene TRBJ1-2, with D possibly TRBD1 on 5 matching bases. CDR3 sequence reads: CASSERGYYGYTF. For the CDR3, the DNA is TGTGCCAGCAGTGAAAGGGGTTACTATGGCTACACCTTC.